These 16 T cell receptor beta chains originate from one sample sequenced in a study of T cell repertoires in cytomegalovirus infection. No antigen is known for these receptors. Each CDR3 protein gets one entry after TCRdb re-called the reads with MiXCR. The sample holds about 890,000 distinct CDR3 sequences, roughly 30% seen once. Material: cultured CD8+ T cells from PBMCs, obtained from culture after CMV antigen stimulation. These receptors came from a human donor in good health (CMV status not recorded). Some clones in this sample may be carry-over from other donors' samples.

This clonotype showed up just a few times. This chain joins TRBV7-9 and TRBJ2-2; D is perhaps TRBD1 (5 bases). CDR1 is SEHNR and CDR2 is FQNEAQ in the germline V gene (reference sequence). V lost 1 base and J 1 base, leaving 13 bases between the germline ends. CDR3 length: 17 amino acids. As DNA, the CDR3 is TGTGCCAGCAGCTTAGGCCTCCGACAGCTGAACACCGGGGAGCTGTTTTTT. Translated: CASSLGLRQLNTGELFF.

The genes are TRBV5-4 and TRBJ2-7; TRBD1 might be the D (6 bases). Germline CDR1 reads SGHNT; CDR2 reads YYREEE (reference sequence). Trimming left V 3 bases short and J 1 base short, with 8 bases between. The CDR3 contains 13 residues. Written as DNA, the CDR3 is TGTGCCAGCAGCTGGGACAAATCCTACGAGCAGTACGTC. Residues: CASSWDKSYEQYV.

A note on this clonotype: A much more abundant neighbour one base away suggests this may be a read error. This sequence joins TRBV7-2 and TRBJ2-1; D not resolved. The CDR3 contains 13 residues. V was cut by 7 bases and J by 9 bases, with 16 bases left in between. Germline CDR1 and CDR2: SGHTA and FQGNSA. The CDR3 loop reads CASNSNRRIEQFF. The CDR3 region has the DNA TGTGCCAGCAACTCTAACCGGCGAATTGAGCAGTTCTTC.

The chain links TRBV7-2 to TRBJ1-5, with D possibly being TRBD1 (5 bases). Trimming pared 4 bases from V and 5 bases from J, leaving 12 bases between. Germline CDR1 reads SGHTA; CDR2 reads FQGNSA. The CDR3 covers 14 residues. For the CDR3, the DNA is TGTGCCAGCAGCTCGCCAGGGTACTATCAGCCCCAGCATTTT. It codes for CASSSPGYYQPQHF.

The gene calls are TRBV2 and TRBJ2-1; D gene uncertain. This CDR3 has 11 residues. The V end was cut by 0 bases, the J end by 8 bases, with 2 bases between. Germline values: CDR1 SNHLY, CDR2 FYNNEI. In nucleotides, the CDR3 is TGTGCCAGCAGTGAAGCCGATGAGCAGTTCTTC. This translates into CASSEADEQFF.

This clonotype showed up just a few times. The CDR3 nucleotides read TGTGCCAGCAGCCAATCTTTCCAAGAGACCCAGTACTTC. Residues: CASSQSFQETQYF. This chain joins TRBV4-2 and TRBJ2-5; D unclear. Germline CDR1 reads LGHNA; CDR2 reads YNFKEQ. This CDR3 contains 13 residues. Trimming cost V 2 bases and J 1 base, with 5 bases left between them.

This clonotype has just a few counts. The V call is TRBV2, the J call TRBJ1-2; TRBD1 agrees at 9 bases. Germline V gene data show CDR1 as SNHLY and CDR2 as FYNNEI. This CDR3 comprises 16 residues. V gave up 5 bases and J gave up 2 bases; unmatched junction bases: 9. The DNA for the CDR3 is TGTGCCAGCAGTACCTTACCGACAGGGGGGAACTATGGCTACACCTTC. It is translated as CASSTLPTGGNYGYTF. Full variable domain (rest looked up from reference TRBV2 and TRBJ1-2): EPEVTQTPSHQVTQMGQEVILRCVPISNHLYFYWYRQILGQKVEFLVSFYNNEISEKSEIFDDQFSVERPDGSNFTLKIRSTKLEDSAMYFCASSTLPTGGNYGYTFGSGTRLTVV.

The rearrangement joins TRBV9 to TRBJ1-2; D not certain. CDR1 is SGDLS, CDR2 YYNGEE, per germline. This CDR3 is built from 15 residues. V was cut by 0 bases and J by 4 bases, with 13 bases left in between. The CDR3 spells CASSVGVGSSYGYTF. DNA for the CDR3: TGTGCCAGCAGCGTAGGAGTGGGGAGCTCCTATGGCTACACCTTC. Full variable domain (missing parts from reference TRBV9 and TRBJ1-2): DSGVTQTPKHLITATGQRVTLRCSPRSGDLSVYWYQQSLDQGLQFLIQYYNGEERAKGNILERFSAQQFPDLHSELNLSSLELGDSALYFCASSVGVGSSYGYTFGSGTRLTVV.

This clonotype has more than one count but fewer than ten. The chain combines TRBV5-6 with TRBJ2-7; 8 bases line up with TRBD1. CDR1 SGHDT and CDR2 YYEEEE come from the germline V gene. Trimming cost V 6 bases and J 4 bases; bases outside gene matches: 9. The CDR3 is 14 residues long. CDR3 coding DNA: TGTGCCAGCACCCAGGGTACAGGGGGATACGAGCAGTACGTC. It is translated as CASTQGTGGYEQYV.

The rearrangement links TRBV7-9 to TRBJ2-1, with TRBD2 matching over 12 bases. From germline, CDR1 is SEHNR and CDR2 FQNEAQ (reference sequence). This CDR3 has 14 amino acids. V trimming: 5 bases; J trimming: 13 bases; junction bases outside the gene matches: 9. The CDR3 reads CASSLSTSGGIQFF. DNA of the CDR3: TGTGCCAGCAGCCTTTCGACTAGCGGGGGAATACAGTTCTTC. Combining the CDR3 with reference TRBV7-9 and TRBJ2-1 gives the whole variable domain DTGVSQNPRHKITKRGQNVTFRCDPISEHNRLYWYRQTLGQGPEFLTYFQNEAQLEKSRLLSDRFSAERPKGSFSTLEIQRTEQGDSAMYLCASSLSTSGGIQFFGPGTRLTVL.

This clonotype has more than one count but fewer than ten. The V and J genes are TRBV28 and TRBJ2-5, with D tentatively TRBD1 or TRBD2 (5 bases each). Germline V gene lookup returns CDR1 MDHEN and CDR2 SYDVKM. The CDR3 length is 12 residues. The V gene lost 2 bases and the J gene lost 9 bases, with 10 bases spanning the gap. For the CDR3, the DNA is TGTGCCAGCAGTTTACTTCTGGGGGCCCAGTACTTC. Protein sequence: CASSLLLGAQYF.

The V call is TRBV29-1, the J call TRBJ2-1, with D possibly TRBD2 on 5 matching bases. CDR1 is SQVTM, CDR2 ANQGSEA, per germline. The CDR3 has 13 residues. Trimming stripped 2 bases from V and 3 bases from J, with 8 bases between. CDR3 nucleotide sequence: TGCAGCGTTGAATCGGGGAACTACAATGAGCAGTTCTTC. Residues: CSVESGNYNEQFF.

This clonotype has ten or more counts. The V call is TRBV7-9, the J call TRBJ2-1; TRBD1 matches 9 bases. The CDR3 is 15 amino acids. Germline-derived CDR1 and CDR2 are SEHNR and FQNEAQ (reference sequence). The V and J ends lost 7 bases and 4 bases, in that order; junction bases with no gene match: 8. The CDR3 DNA sequence: TGTGCCAGCAACCCCCGGGACAGGGATTACAATGAGCAGTTCTTC. Its translation is CASNPRDRDYNEQFF.

This clonotype was recorded a few times. The chain combines TRBV6-5 with TRBJ2-2; possibly TRBD1 for D (6 bases). Deletions cut 2 bases from V and 5 bases from J, with 15 bases between. Germline CDR1 MNHEY, CDR2 SVGAGI. This CDR3 comprises 16 residues. The CDR3 bases are TGTGCCAGCAGTTACCCAGAGGGGGAAGGGACCGGGGAGCTGTTTTTT. Amino acid sequence: CASSYPEGEGTGELFF.

The gene calls are TRBV5-1 and TRBJ2-5; tentative D call: TRBD1 (6 bases). The CDR3 is 16 amino acids. In germline, CDR1 is SGHRS, CDR2 YFSETQ. V lost 1 base and J lost 5, with 18 bases in between. The CDR3 nucleotides are TGCGCCAGCAGCTTGAGGGGGAATGGGGGCACGGAGACCCAGTACTTC. Translated: CASSLRGNGGTETQYF. Full variable domain (rest looked up from reference TRBV5-1 and TRBJ2-5): KAGVTQTPRYLIKTRGQQVTLSCSPISGHRSVSWYQQTPGQGLQFLFEYFSETQRNKGNFPGRFSGRQFSNSRSEMNVSTLELGDSALYLCASSLRGNGGTETQYFGPGTRLLVL.

This clonotype turned up a few times. V usage is TRBV6-6 and J usage is TRBJ2-7; 7 bases are shared with TRBD1. The CDR3 has 13 residues. CDR1 is MNHNY and CDR2 is SVGAGI in the germline V gene (reference sequence). Germline trimming cut 4 bases from V and 4 bases from J; bases unmatched to any gene: 4. Here the CDR3 reads CASSFTGEYEQYF. As DNA, the CDR3 is TGTGCCAGCAGTTTTACAGGGGAATACGAGCAGTACTTC.